This T cell receptor beta chain was profiled in a study of tumor-infiltrating lymphocytes in primary liver carcinoma. The investigators made TCR beta cDNA from roughly 460 ng total RNA, using a constant-region primer. Libraries for TCR beta were built through three nested multiplex PCR rounds, which together made up a slightly modified ARM-PCR procedure. TCRdb re-derived calls from the multiplex PCR reads in MiXCR, one entry per CDR3 protein. This table holds about 200,000 distinct CDR3 sequences, 65% found once. About this clonotype: The junction departs from the called germline gene at one end, perhaps through a read error.

The authors took blood RNA from unsorted whole blood and also extracted germline DNA. Sequencing input: peripheral blood. The receptor's source is an older woman with primary liver carcinoma and hepatitis B virus infection.

The CDR3 nucleotides are TGTGCCAACAGCTTAGAAAGAACAGTGAACACTGAAGCCTTCTTT. It yields the protein CANSLERTVNTEAFF. V usage is TRBV11-2 and J usage is TRBJ1-1, with D unresolved. The germline V gene encodes CDR1 SGHAT and CDR2 FQNNGV. The CDR3 loop spans 15 amino acids.